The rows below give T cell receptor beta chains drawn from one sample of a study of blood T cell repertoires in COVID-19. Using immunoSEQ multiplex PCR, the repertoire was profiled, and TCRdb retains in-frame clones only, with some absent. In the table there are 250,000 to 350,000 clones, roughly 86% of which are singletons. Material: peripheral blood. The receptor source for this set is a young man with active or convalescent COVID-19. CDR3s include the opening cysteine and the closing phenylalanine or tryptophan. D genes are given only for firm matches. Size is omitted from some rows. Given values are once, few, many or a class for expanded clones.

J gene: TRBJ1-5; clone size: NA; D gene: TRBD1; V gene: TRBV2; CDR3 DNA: TGTGCCAGCAGTGAGGTAAACGGTGCTGGACAGGGGAAAGAGATTAGCAATCAGCCCCAGCATTTT; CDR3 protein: CASSEVNGAGQGKEISNQPQHF
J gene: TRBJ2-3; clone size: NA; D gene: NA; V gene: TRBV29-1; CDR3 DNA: TGCAGCGTTGTGGAAGACACCACCACTTGGCAGTATTTT; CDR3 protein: CSVVEDTTTWQYF
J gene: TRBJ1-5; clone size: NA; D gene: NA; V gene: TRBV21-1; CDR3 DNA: TGTGCCAACGCGGCAGGGAAACAGCCCCAGCATTTT; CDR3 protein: CANAAGKQPQHF
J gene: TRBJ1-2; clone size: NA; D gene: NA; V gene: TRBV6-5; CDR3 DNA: TGTGCCAGCAGTTCAACGACATCGGGGGACGGCTACACCTTC; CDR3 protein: CASSSTTSGDGYTF
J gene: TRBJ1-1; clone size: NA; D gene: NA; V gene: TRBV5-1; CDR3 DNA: TGCGCCAGCAGCTTCAGTCCGAACACTGAAGCTTTCTTT; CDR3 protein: CASSFSPNTEAFF
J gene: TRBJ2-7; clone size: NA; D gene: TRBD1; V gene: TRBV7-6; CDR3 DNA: TGTGCCAGCAGCCCGGGACAGGGACCCACCTACGAGCAGTACTTC; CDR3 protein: CASSPGQGPTYEQYF
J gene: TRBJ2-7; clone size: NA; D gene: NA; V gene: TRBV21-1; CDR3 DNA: TGTGCCAGCAGCAAAGAGGTGACAGGGAAAACCTACGAGCAGTACTTC; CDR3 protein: CASSKEVTGKTYEQYF
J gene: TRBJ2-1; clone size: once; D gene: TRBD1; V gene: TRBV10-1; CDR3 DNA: TGCGCCAGCAGTGAGCCGGGAAGACAGGGAAGGGACAATGAGCAGTTCTTC; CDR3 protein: CASSEPGRQGRDNEQFF
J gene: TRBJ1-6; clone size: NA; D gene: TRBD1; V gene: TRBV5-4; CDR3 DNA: TGTGCCAGCAGCCCCGACAGGGGTAATTCACCCCTCCACTTT; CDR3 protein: CASSPDRGNSPLHF
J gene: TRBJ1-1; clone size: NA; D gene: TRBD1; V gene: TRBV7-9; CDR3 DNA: TGTGCCAGCAGCCTGGGACAGGGTACTGAAGCTTTCTTT; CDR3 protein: CASSLGQGTEAFF
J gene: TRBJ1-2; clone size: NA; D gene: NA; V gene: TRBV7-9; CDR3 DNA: TGTGCCAGCAGCCCTGGACTGAGCTATGGCTACACCTTC; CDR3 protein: CASSPGLSYGYTF
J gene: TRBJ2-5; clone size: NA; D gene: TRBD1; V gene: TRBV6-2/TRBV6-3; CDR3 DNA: TGTGCCAGCAGCGACAGGGATTTTGAGACCCAGTACTTC; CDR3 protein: CASSDRDFETQYF
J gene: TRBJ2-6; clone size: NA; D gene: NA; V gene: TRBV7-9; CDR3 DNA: TGTGCCAGCAGCCTATTGAACTCTGGGGCCAACGTCCTGACTTTC; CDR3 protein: CASSLLNSGANVLTF
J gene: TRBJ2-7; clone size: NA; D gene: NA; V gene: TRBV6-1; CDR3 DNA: TGTGCCAGCAGTTATTCGGGACTCCTCTACGAGCAGTACTTC; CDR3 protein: CASSYSGLLYEQYF
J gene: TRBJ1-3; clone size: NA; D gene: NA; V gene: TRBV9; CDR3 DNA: TGTGCCAGCAGCGTAGATACAGGCCGTGGAAACACCATATATTTT; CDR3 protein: CASSVDTGRGNTIYF
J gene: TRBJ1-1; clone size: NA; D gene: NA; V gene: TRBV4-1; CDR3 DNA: TGCGCCAGCAGCCATGGAAACAGGGTATCGGATGAAGCTTTCTTT; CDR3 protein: CASSHGNRVSDEAFF
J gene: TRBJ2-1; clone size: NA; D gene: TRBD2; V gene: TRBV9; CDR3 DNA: TGTGCCAGCAGCGAACCAATTGGACTAGCGGGGGGCCAGGGTGAGCAGTTCTTC; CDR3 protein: CASSEPIGLAGGQGEQFF
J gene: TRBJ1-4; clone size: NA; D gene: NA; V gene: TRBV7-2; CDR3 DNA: TGTGCCAGCAGCCCGCGGACAGCCGGTAGAGAAAAACTGTTTTTT; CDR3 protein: CASSPRTAGREKLFF
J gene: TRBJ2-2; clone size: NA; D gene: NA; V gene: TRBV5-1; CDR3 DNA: TGCGCCAGCAGCTTGCGCCAGGGAAACACCGGGGAGCTGTTTTTT; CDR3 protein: CASSLRQGNTGELFF
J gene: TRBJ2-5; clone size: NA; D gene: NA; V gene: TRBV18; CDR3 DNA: TGTGCCAGCTCACCACTACCGGGGGTTGAGACCCAGTACTTC; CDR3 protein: CASSPLPGVETQYF
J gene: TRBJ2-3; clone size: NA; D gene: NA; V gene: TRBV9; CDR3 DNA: TGTGCCAGCAGCCGTTTAGCTAGGGGGAGCACAGATACGCAGTATTTT; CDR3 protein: CASSRLARGSTDTQYF
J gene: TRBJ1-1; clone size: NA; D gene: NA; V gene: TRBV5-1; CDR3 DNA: TGCGCCAGCAGCTTATCCGGTAATCGGGGGGCCACTGAAGCTTTCTTT; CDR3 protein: CASSLSGNRGATEAFF
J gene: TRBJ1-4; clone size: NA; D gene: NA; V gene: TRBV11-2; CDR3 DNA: TGTGCCAGCAGCTTGGGGGGGTCGGAAAAACTGTTTTTT; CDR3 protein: CASSLGGSEKLFF
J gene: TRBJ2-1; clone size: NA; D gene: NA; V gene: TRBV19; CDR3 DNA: TGTGCCAGTAGTATTATTCCGGGACAAGAGCAGTTCTTC; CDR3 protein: CASSIIPGQEQFF
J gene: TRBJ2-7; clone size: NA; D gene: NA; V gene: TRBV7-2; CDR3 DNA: TGTGCCAGCAGGCCGGCGGCGAGCCCCTACGAGCAGTACTTC; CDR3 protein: CASRPAASPYEQYF
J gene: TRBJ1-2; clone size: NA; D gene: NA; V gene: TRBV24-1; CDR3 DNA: TGTGCCACCAGTGATTTTCTCGTTATGGCACCTTACTATGGCTACACCTTC; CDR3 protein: CATSDFLVMAPYYGYTF
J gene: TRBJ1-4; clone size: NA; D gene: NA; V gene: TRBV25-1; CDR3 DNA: TGTGCCAGCAGTGTACAGGGAAGAACTAATGAAAAACTGTTTTTT; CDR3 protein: CASSVQGRTNEKLFF
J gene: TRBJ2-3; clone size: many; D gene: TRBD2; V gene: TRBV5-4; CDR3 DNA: TGTGCCAGCAGCTTTGCCGGACTAGCGGGGGGCTATAGCACAGATACGCAGTATTTT; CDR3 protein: CASSFAGLAGGYSTDTQYF
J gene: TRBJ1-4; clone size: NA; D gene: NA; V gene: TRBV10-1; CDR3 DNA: TGCGCCAGCAGCTCGGGGAAATACAAGAATGAAAAACTGTTTTTT; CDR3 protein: CASSSGKYKNEKLFF
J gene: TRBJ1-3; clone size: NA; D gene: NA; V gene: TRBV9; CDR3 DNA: TGTGCCAGCAGCGTAGGGCACCAGGGAAACACCATATATTTT; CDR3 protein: CASSVGHQGNTIYF
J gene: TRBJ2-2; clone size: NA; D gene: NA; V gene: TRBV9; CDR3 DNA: TGTGCCAGCAGCCCCCGGACAGTTAACACCGGGGAGCTGTTTTTT; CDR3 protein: CASSPRTVNTGELFF
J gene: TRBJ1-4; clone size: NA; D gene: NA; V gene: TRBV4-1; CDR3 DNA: TGCGCCAGCAGCCGGACAGTTCCTAATGAAAAACTGTTTTTT; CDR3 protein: CASSRTVPNEKLFF
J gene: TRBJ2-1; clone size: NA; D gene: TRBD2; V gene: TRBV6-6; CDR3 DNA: TGTGCCAGCAGCCCGACTAGCTTGTTCAATGAGCAGTTCTTC; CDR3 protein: CASSPTSLFNEQFF
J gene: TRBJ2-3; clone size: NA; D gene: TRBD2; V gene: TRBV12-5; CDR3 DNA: TGTGCTAGTGGTTTGACTAGCGGGGGGAAAGATACGCAGTATTTT; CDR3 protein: CASGLTSGGKDTQYF
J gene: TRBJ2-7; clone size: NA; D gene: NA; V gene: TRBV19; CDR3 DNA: TGTGCCAGTAGTGTAACCGGGACAATCTCCTACGAGCAGTACTTC; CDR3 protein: CASSVTGTISYEQYF
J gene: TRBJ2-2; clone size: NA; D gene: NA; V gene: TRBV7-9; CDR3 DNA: TGTGCCAGCAGCTTAGTTTTTGAGACACCGAACACCGGGGAGCTGTTTTTT; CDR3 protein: CASSLVFETPNTGELFF
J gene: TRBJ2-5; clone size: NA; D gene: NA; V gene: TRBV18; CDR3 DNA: TGTGCCAGCTCACCACCGGGTACAGGGTGGGAGACCCAGTACTTC; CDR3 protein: CASSPPGTGWETQYF
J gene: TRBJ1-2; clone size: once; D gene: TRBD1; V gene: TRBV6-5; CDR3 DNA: TGTGCCAGCAGTTACTCCCCGACAGGGTTCTATGGCTACACCTTC; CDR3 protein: CASSYSPTGFYGYTF
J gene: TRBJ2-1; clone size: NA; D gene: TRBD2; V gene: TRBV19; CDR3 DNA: TGTGCCAGTAGAAATAGCGGGGGGGCCCGTGAGCAGTTCTTC; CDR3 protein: CASRNSGGAREQFF
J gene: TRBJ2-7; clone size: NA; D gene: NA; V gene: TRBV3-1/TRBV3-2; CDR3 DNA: TGTGCCAGCAGCCGACAGGAAGGACCCTACGAGCAGTACTTC; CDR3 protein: CASSRQEGPYEQYF
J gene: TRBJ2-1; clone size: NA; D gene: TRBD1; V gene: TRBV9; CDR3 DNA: TGTGCCAGCAGCGTAGGACAGGGGATAGGTTATTCCTACAATGAGCAGTTCTTC; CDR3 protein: CASSVGQGIGYSYNEQFF
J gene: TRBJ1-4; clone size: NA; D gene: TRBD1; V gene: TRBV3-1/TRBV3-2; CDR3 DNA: TGTGCCAGCAGCCTAGGGACAGGGGATGAAAAACTGTTTTTT; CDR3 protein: CASSLGTGDEKLFF
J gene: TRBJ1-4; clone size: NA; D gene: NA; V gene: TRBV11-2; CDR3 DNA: TGTGCCAGCAGCTTAGTTTACAGTCCTAATGAAAAACTGTTTTTT; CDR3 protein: CASSLVYSPNEKLFF
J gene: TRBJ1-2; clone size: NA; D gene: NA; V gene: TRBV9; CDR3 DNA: TGTGCCAGCAGCGTAGGAGGCAGCAACTATGGCTACACCTTC; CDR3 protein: CASSVGGSNYGYTF
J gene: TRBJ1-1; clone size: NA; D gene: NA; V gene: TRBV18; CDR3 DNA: TGTGCCAGCTCACCACTGCTTCTGCCGGGGGGCCGTCCGAACACTGAAGCTTTCTTT; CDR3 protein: CASSPLLLPGGRPNTEAFF
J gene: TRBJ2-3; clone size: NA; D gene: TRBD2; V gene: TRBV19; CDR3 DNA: TGTGCCAGTACAGCGGGGGGGAGCACAGATACGCAGTATTTT; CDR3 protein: CASTAGGSTDTQYF
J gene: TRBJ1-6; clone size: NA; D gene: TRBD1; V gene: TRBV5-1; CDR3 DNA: TGCGCCAGCCGGGACAGGGTTAATTCACCCCTCCACTTT; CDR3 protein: CASRDRVNSPLHF
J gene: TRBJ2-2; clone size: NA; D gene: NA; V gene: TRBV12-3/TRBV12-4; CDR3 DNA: TGTGCCAGCATGCCTACGAACACCGGGGAGCTGTTTTTT; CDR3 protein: CASMPTNTGELFF
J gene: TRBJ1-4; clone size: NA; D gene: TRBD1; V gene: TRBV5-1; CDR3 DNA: TGCGCCAGCAGCTTGGACAGGGGCGAAAAACTGTTTTTT; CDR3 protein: CASSLDRGEKLFF
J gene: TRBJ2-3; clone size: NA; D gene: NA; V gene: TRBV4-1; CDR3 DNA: TGCGCCAGCAGCCAAGAGTCACCCGCGGGGGCGGGCCTCTCCACAGATACGCAGTATTTT; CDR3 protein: CASSQESPAGAGLSTDTQYF